This T cell receptor (beta chain) was observed in a study of OX40 agonist ivuxolimab in advanced cancers. Study details: Prior checkpoint blockade (anti-PD-1, anti-PD-L1 or anti-CTLA-4) was permitted; approximately 41% had it. Three patients, one with hepatocellular carcinoma and two with cutaneous melanoma, achieved partial responses.

With respect to this clone: What it recognizes is unknown.

Findings and caveats of the study: Specificity for antigen went undetermined in the expanded peripheral T cells. Expansion of clones was among the lowest in partial responders at 0.1-3.0 mg/kg.

Assay: immunoSEQ multiplex PCR; the TCRdb copy retains only in-frame clones and omits some. Of 50,000 to 65,000 clones in the sample, about 90% were seen once. Germline CDR1 SEHNR, CDR2 FQNEAQ (reference sequence). V lost 4 bases to trimming and J lost 4 bases; unmatched junction nucleotides: 3. The CDR3 length is 15 residues. Sequences were derived from CD4+ or CD8+ T cells sorted from blood, sampled in a trial of the OX40 agonist ivuxolimab. The rearrangement uses TRBV7-9 and TRBJ2-6, with TRBD1 matching 8 bases. The TCR originated in an adult with an advanced solid tumor such as melanoma, head and neck, liver or kidney cancer. The CDR3 coding sequence is TGTGCCAGCAGCTCCGGACAGGGCGGGGCCAACGTCCTGACTTTC. It is translated as CASSSGQGGANVLTF.